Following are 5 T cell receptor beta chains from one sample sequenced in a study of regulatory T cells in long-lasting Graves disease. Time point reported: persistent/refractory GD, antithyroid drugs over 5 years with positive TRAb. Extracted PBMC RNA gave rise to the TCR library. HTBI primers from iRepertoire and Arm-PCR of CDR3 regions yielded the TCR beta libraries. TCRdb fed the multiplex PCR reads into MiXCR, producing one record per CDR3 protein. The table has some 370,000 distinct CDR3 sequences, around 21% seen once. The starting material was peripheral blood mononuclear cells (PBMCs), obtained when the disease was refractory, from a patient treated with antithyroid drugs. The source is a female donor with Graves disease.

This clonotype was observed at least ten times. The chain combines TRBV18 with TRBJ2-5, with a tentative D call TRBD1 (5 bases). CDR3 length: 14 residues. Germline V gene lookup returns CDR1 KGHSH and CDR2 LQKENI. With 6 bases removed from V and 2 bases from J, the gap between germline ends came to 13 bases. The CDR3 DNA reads TGTGCCAGCTCCTTCGGCAGGGCGCAAGAGACCCAGTACTTC. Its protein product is CASSFGRAQETQYF.

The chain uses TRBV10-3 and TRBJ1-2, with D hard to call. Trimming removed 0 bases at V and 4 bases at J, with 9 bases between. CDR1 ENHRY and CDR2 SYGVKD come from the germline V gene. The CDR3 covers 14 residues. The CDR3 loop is CAISESREGYGYTF. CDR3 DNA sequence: TGTGCCATCAGTGAGTCAAGGGAGGGCTATGGCTACACCTTC.

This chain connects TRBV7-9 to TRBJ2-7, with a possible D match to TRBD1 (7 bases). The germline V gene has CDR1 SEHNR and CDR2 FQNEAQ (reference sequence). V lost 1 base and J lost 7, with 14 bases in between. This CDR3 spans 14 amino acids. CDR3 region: CASSLGGGAGEQYF. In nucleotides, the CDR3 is TGTGCCAGCAGCTTAGGAGGGGGCGCGGGGGAGCAGTACTTC.

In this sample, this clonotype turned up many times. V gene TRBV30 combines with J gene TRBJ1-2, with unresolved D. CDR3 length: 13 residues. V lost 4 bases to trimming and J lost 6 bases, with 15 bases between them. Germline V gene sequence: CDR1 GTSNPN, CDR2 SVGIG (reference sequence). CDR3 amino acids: CAWIFRERNGYTF. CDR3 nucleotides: TGTGCCTGGATATTTCGGGAAAGGAATGGCTACACCTTC.

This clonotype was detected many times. The DNA for the CDR3 is TGTGCCAGCAGGGTGGGCCTTTCTGGAAACACCATATATTTT. Protein product: CASRVGLSGNTIYF. The chain links TRBV12-3 or TRBV12-4 to TRBJ1-3; D remains unclear. The ends were cut back, 6 bases at V and 1 base at J, with 10 bases in the middle. The CDR3 is made up of 14 amino acids.